This T cell receptor (beta chain) was recovered during a study of neurological immune-mediated disorders (dated by TCRdb to the late 2010s). Regarding the research as a whole: Peripheral blood TCR-beta repertoires from patients with HTLV-I-associated myelopathy (HAM/TSP), patients with multiple sclerosis, and healthy controls were compared in the study using UMI-based sequencing. Longitudinal samples, technical triplicates and paired sorted CD4+ and CD8+ T-cell subsets, alongside PBMC samples, were included among the roughly 98 TCR-beta libraries. Of the approximately 66 subjects in the cohort, about 14 were HAM/TSP patients, around 34 were multiple sclerosis patients, and about 20 were healthy controls.

cDNA synthesis used template-switch 5'RACE with a primer carrying a 10-nucleotide random unique molecular identifier tagging each TCR transcript. Each sequencing run produced over 160 million TCR-beta sequences covering 15-18 subjects. The RNeasy kit was used for extraction of total RNA. The KAPA Real-time Library Amplification kit was used to amplify TCR-beta VDJ regions with primers targeting the TCR constant region and the 5'RACE anchor. A first PCR added sample indexes and Illumina adaptors, and a second PCR then raised library yield. The roughly 650 bp TCR product was size-selected on a 2% E-gel SizeSelection system after Ampure bead purification. Before pooling, libraries had their quality checked on a Bioanalyzer, their concentration measured with Qubit, and their quantity determined with the Kapa Library Quantification kit. An Illumina HiSeq 2500 was used to sequence the libraries paired-end at 2 x 150 bp. To increase sequence diversity, roughly 24-32% phiX was spiked into each library pool. In the paper's pipeline: The UMI-based MiGEC pipeline processed quality-filtered reads and removed over 80% of raw TCR sequences during error correction. VDJ genes were aligned to IMGT germline references, and clonotypes were defined by unique CDR3 amino acid sequence plus V-J genes. VDJtools evaluated clonal expansion, Shannon diversity and CDR3 relatedness (CalcPairwiseDistances, ClusterSamples); CLCbio workbench built phylogenetic trees. Clones with at least 8 unique UMIs were defined as expanded, with this threshold being based on coefficient-of-variation modelling across technical triplicates. TCRdb trimmed public reads at Q25 via fastp, called clones via MiXCR and kept in-frame beta chains. Rows are combined by CDR3 protein, so each entry shows the most common genes and DNA. In this record, the V and J calls reflect TCRdb's handling and not the investigators' own analysis. For this sample there are under 90,000 distinct CDR3 sequences; around a tenth appear just once. Roughly 2% of the sample is taken by the ten largest.

The healthy controls were volunteers from a blood bank in Maryland, USA. Libraries from unsorted PBMCs were made from 2 million PBMCs kept in RNAlater at -80 degrees C until RNA extraction. PBMCs were separated from peripheral blood using Ficoll-Hypaque density gradient centrifugation and then cryopreserved in liquid nitrogen. The study at large found these results: No identical CDR3 amino acid sequences were shared among expanded clones across subjects, suggesting private TCR-beta repertoires in all groups. TCR clonal expansion was greatest in HAM/TSP patients and smallest in MS patients, who ranked below even healthy controls.

The table lists this clonotype with many counts. Its antigen is still unknown. There are no base qualities to consult, and no much larger clone falls within one base. The germline V gene provides CDR1 SGHRS and CDR2 YFSETQ. The CDR3, cysteine through phenylalanine, is 15 amino acids long. Just CDR3 DNA is preserved here, 45 bases in frame from base 1. V was cut back by 5 bases and J by 3 bases, leaving a gap of 14 bases between them. The V gene is TRBV5-1 and the J gene is TRBJ2-2; the D match is possibly TRBD1 or TRBD2, with 5 bases aligned in each. The clonotype was recovered from a man aged 35 to 55 in good health. The sample consisted of PBMCs. CDR3 reads: CASSIGGSYTGELFF. The nucleotides read TGCGCCAGCAGTATTGGGGGATCCTACACCGGGGAGCTGTTTTTT.